This T cell receptor beta chain came from a study of T cells after yellow fever vaccination. A process of 5'RACE template switching, which added a universal primer site and UMIs, was used to make TCR cDNA. One entry per CDR3 protein results from TCRdb running MiXCR on the 5' RACE reads. The repertoire consists of nearly 300,000 distinct CDR3 sequences, with roughly 8.7% occurring once and the leading ten covering around 3.4%. This TCR was recovered from a young man who received the YFV17D yellow fever vaccine. The material sequenced was CD4+ T cells sorted from PBMCs, taken 5 days after the yellow fever booster vaccination.

The CDR3 DNA follows: TGTGCCAGCAGTCTCCGATTGGGGGTAGAGACCCAGTACTTC. Translated, it gives CASSLRLGVETQYF. The chain recombines TRBV12-3 or TRBV12-4 with TRBJ2-5; D tentatively fits TRBD1 or TRBD2 (5 bases each). Deletions cut 5 bases from V and 4 bases from J, with 14 bases between. The CDR3 spans 14 residues.